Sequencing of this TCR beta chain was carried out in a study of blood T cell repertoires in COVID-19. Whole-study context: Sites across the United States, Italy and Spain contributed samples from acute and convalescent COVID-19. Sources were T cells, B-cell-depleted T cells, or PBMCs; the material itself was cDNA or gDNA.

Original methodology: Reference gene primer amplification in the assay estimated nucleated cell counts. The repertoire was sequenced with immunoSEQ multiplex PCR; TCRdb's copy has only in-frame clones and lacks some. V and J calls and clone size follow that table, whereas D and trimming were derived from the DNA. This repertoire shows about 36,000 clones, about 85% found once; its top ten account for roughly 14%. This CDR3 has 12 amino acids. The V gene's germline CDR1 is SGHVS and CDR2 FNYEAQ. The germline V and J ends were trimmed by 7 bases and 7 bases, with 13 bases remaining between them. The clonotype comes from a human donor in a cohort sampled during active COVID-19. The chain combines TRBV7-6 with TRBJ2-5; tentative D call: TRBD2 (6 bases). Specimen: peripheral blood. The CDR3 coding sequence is TGTGCCAGCAACCCGGAGGGTGGGACCCAGTACTTC. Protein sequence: CASNPEGGTQYF.